These T cell receptor beta chains were read from a single sample in a study of T cells in Graves' hyperthyroidism and ophthalmopathy. TCRdb independently ran MiXCR on the multiplex PCR reads; one entry per CDR3 protein. The table has roughly 400,000 distinct CDR3 sequences, more than 13% seen once; the top ten hold 28%. The sample was blood. These receptors all come from a man aged 45 to 65 with Graves' ophthalmopathy. The CDR3 runs from the conserved cysteine through the conserved F or W. Each record gives: D gene, clone size, J gene, V gene, CDR3 DNA, CDR3 protein. D genes are given only for firm matches. Not every row has a clone size; where given, it reads once, few, many or a size class.

TRBD2 | many | TRBJ2-7 | TRBV29-1 | TGCAGCGTTGAAGATCGAGCGGGAGGTAGATACGAGCAGTACTTC | CSVEDRAGGRYEQYF
NA | many | TRBJ1-1 | TRBV7-8 | TGTGCCAGCAGCCACACCCACAGGGTCAGAAGGTTCACTGAAGCTTTCTTT | CASSHTHRVRRFTEAFF
NA | NA | TRBJ1-6 | TRBV20-1 | TGCAGTGCAAGGGTAACAGCTAATTCACCCCTCCACTTT | CSARVTANSPLHF
NA | many | TRBJ1-1 | TRBV5-6 | TGTGCCAGCTGTGCCGGGGTCCACACTGAAGCTTTCTTT | CASCAGVHTEAFF
TRBD2 | NA | TRBJ2-1 | TRBV10-3 | TGTGCCATCAGTGGGGCCGGGACTAGCGTTCTTAGTGAGCAGTTCTTC | CAISGAGTSVLSEQFF
TRBD1 | many | TRBJ2-7 | TRBV29-1 | TGCAGCGTTGCACAGGGGGTCACCTACGAGCAGTACTTC | CSVAQGVTYEQYF
NA | many | TRBJ2-5 | TRBV2 | TGTGCCAGCCAGAACGGGCAGGGGGAGACCCAGTACTTC | CASQNGQGETQYF
TRBD1 | few | TRBJ2-3 | TRBV27 | TGTGCCAGCAGTTGGGGGACAGCAACGCAGTATTTT | CASSWGTATQYF
NA | many | TRBJ2-4 | TRBV11-1 | TGTGCCAGCAGCCCCTGGGGGGACATTCAGTACTTC | CASSPWGDIQYF
TRBD2 | many | TRBJ2-1 | TRBV20-1 | TGCAGTGCTAGAGGGGCTCCCGGGGGGCTAGCGGGTCATGAGCAGTTCTTC | CSARGAPGGLAGHEQFF
TRBD2 | many | TRBJ2-5 | TRBV29-1 | TGCAGCGTGCTAGCGGGATTTCGTGAAGAGACCCAGTACTTC | CSVLAGFREETQYF
TRBD1 | many | TRBJ2-6 | TRBV20-1 | TGCAGTGTCCACCCGGGACAGGGACCGTCTGGGGCCAACGTCCTGACTTTC | CSVHPGQGPSGANVLTF
NA | many | TRBJ2-1 | TRBV28 | TGTGCCAGCAGTTTGGTGGGAATCACCTACAATGAGCAGTTCTTC | CASSLVGITYNEQFF
TRBD2 | NA | TRBJ2-2 | TRBV20-1 | TGCAGTGTTAGACTAGCCACGAACACCGGGGAGCTGTTTTTT | CSVRLATNTGELFF
NA | many | TRBJ2-1 | TRBV7-3 | TGTGCCAGCAGCCGTACCCAATACAATGAGCAGTTCTTC | CASSRTQYNEQFF